This T cell receptor beta chain comes out of a study of blood T cell repertoires in COVID-19. Study summary: The analysed material was cDNA or gDNA that came from T cells, B-cell-depleted T cells, or PBMCs.

The CDR3 is made up of 14 amino acids. V lost 1 base, J lost 14 bases, and 15 bases lay in between. Sequencing used immunoSEQ multiplex PCR; TCRdb keeps in-frame clones, though not all of them. The repertoire consists of 55,000 to 75,000 clones, with approximately 86% occurring once and the leading ten covering more than 3.5%. Specimen: peripheral blood. The rearrangement links TRBV6-7 to TRBJ1-6; weak D call: TRBD1 (6 bases). TRBV6-7 is marked as an open reading frame, function uncertain. The sequence derives from a man aged 50-60 years with acute or convalescent COVID-19. The CDR3 protein is CASSYLGQGMALHF. CDR3 nucleotide sequence: TGTGCCAGCAGTTACTTAGGGCAGGGGATGGCCCTCCACTTT.